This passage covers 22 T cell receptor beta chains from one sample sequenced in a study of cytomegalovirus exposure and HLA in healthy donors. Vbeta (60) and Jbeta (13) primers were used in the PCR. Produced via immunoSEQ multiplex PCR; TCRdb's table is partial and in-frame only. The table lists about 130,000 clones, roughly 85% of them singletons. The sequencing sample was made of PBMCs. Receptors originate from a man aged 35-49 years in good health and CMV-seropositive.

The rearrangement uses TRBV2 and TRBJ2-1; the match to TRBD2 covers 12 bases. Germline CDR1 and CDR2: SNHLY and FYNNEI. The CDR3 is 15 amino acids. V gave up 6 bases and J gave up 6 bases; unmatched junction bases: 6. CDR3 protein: CASRPGLAGSNEQFF. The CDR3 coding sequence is TGTGCCAGCAGGCCCGGACTAGCGGGAAGCAATGAGCAGTTCTTC. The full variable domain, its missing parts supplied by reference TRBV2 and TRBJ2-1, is EPEVTQTPSHQVTQMGQEVILRCVPISNHLYFYWYRQILGQKVEFLVSFYNNEISEKSEIFDDQFSVERPDGSNFTLKIRSTKLEDSAMYFCASRPGLAGSNEQFFGPGTRLTVL.

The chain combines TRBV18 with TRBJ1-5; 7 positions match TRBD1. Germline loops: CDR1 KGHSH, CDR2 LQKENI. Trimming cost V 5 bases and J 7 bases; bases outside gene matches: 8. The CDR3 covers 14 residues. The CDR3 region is CASSIQGILQPQHF. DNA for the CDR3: TGTGCCAGCTCAATACAGGGGATTTTGCAGCCCCAGCATTTT.

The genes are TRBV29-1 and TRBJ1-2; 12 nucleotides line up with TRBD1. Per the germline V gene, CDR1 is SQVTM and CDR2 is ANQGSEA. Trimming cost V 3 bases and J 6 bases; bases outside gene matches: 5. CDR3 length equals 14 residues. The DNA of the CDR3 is TGCAGCGTTGAGGGGGACAGGGGGCCCGATGGCTACACCTTC. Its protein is CSVEGDRGPDGYTF. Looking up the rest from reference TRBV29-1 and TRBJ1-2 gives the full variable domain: SAVISQKPSRDICQRGTSLTIQCQVDSQVTMMFWYRQQPGQSLTLIATANQGSEATYESGFVIDKFPISRPNLTFSTLTVSNMSPEDSSIYLCSVEGDRGPDGYTFGSGTRLTVV.

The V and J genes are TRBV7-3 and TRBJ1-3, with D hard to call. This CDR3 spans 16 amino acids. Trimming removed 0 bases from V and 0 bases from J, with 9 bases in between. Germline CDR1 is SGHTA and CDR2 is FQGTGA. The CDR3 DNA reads TGTGCCAGCAGCTTAACGCACACAGACTCTGGAAACACCATATATTTT. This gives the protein CASSLTHTDSGNTIYF.

The CDR3 reads CASSLGQGGREQYF. DNA for the CDR3: TGTGCCAGCAGTCTTGGACAGGGGGGGAGGGAGCAGTACTTC. J is TRBJ2-5 and V is TRBV2, with TRBD1 matching 10 bases. Germline V gene sequence: CDR1 SNHLY, CDR2 FYNNEI. V dropped 5 bases and J dropped 11; count of bases not matched to a gene: 11. The CDR3 totals 14 residues.

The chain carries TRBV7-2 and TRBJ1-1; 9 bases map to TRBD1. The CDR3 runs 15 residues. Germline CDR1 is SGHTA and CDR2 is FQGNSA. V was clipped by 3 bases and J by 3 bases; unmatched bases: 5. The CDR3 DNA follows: TGTGCCAGCAGCTTCCACACAGGGGGCTACACTGAAGCTTTCTTT. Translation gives CASSFHTGGYTEAFF.

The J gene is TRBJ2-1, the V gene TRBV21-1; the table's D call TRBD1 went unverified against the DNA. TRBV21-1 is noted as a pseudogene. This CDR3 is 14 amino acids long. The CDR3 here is CASSTGTGNNEQFF. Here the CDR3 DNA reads TGTGCCAGCAGCACCGGGACAGGGAACAATGAGCAGTTCTTC.

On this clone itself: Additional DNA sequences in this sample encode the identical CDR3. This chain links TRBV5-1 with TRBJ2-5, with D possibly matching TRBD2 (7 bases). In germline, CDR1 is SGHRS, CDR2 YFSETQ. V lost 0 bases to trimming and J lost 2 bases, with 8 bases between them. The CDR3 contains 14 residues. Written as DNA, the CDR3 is TGCGCCAGCAGCTTGGAGGGGGGGCAAGAGACCCAGTACTTC. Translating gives CASSLEGGQETQYF.

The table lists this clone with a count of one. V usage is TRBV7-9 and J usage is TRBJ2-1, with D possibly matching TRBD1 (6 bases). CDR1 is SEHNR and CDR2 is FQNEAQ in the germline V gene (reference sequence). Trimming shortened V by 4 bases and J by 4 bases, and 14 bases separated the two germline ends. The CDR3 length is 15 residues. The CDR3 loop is CASSSMTGAYNEQFF. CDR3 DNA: TGTGCCAGCAGCTCCATGACAGGTGCTTACAATGAGCAGTTCTTC.

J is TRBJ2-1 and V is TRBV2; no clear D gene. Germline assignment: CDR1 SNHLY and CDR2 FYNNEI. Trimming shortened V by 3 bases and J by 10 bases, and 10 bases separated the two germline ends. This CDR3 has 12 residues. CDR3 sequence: CASSDRNSEQFF. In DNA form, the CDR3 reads TGTGCCAGCAGTGATCGTAATAGCGAGCAGTTCTTC. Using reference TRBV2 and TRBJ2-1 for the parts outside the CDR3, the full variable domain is EPEVTQTPSHQVTQMGQEVILRCVPISNHLYFYWYRQILGQKVEFLVSFYNNEISEKSEIFDDQFSVERPDGSNFTLKIRSTKLEDSAMYFCASSDRNSEQFFGPGTRLTVL.

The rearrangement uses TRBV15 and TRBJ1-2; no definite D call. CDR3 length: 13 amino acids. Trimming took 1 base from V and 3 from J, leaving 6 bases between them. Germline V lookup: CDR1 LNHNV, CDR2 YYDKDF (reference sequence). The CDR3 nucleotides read TGTGCCACCAGCAGAGGCGGGGACTATGGCTACACCTTC. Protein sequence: CATSRGGDYGYTF.

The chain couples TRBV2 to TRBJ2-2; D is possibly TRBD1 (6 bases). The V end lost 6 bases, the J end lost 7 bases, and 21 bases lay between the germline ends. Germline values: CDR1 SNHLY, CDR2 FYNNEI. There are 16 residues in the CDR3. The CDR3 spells CASSPIGAGDDGELFF. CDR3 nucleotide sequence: TGTGCCAGCAGCCCAATTGGGGCAGGGGACGACGGGGAGCTGTTTTTT. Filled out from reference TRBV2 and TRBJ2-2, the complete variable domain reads EPEVTQTPSHQVTQMGQEVILRCVPISNHLYFYWYRQILGQKVEFLVSFYNNEISEKSEIFDDQFSVERPDGSNFTLKIRSTKLEDSAMYFCASSPIGAGDDGELFFGEGSRLTVL.

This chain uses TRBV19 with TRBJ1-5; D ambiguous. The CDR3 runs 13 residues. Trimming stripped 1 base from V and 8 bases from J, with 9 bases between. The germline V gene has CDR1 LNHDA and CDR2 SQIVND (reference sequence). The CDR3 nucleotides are TGTGCCAGTAGTATAGTTAAGCCTGAGCCCCAGCATTTT. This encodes CASSIVKPEPQHF. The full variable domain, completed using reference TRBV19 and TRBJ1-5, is DGGITQSPKYLFRKEGQNVTLSCEQNLNHDAMYWYRQDPGQGLRLIYYSQIVNDFQKGDIAEGYSVSREKKESFPLTVTSAQKNPTAFYLCASSIVKPEPQHFGDGTRLSIL.

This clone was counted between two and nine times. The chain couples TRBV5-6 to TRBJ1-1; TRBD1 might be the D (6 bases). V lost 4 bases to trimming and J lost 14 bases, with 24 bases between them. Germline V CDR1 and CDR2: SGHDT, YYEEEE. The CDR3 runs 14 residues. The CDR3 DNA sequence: TGTGCCAGCAGCGGCAGGGGACGCGCCCCTAGGGAATTCTTT. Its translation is CASSGRGRAPREFF.

CDR3 DNA sequence: TGTGCCAGTAGTAGAACCGGGACTAGCAGTAGCACAGATACGCAGTATTTT. Encoded protein: CASSRTGTSSSTDTQYF. V and J are TRBV19 and TRBJ2-3, with 9 bases identical to TRBD2. The germline V gene has CDR1 LNHDA and CDR2 SQIVND (reference sequence). CDR3 length equals 17 residues. V lost 4 bases and J lost 0; bases outside the gene matches: 8.

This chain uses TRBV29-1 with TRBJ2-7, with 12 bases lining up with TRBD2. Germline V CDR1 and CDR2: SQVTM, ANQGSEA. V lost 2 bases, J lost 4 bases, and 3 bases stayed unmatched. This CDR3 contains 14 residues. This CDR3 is CSVELTSGSYEQYF. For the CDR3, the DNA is TGCAGCGTTGAATTGACTAGCGGGAGTTACGAGCAGTACTTC.

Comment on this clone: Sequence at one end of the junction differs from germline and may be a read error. The CDR3 reads CASSEAVEQFF. In nucleotides, the CDR3 is TGTGCCAGCAGCGAAGCCGTTGAGCAGTTCTTC. The chain employs TRBV2 and TRBJ2-1; D gene uncertain. Per germline, CDR1 SNHLY and CDR2 FYNNEI. CDR3 length: 11 amino acids.

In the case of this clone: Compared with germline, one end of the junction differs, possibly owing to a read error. The chain's CDR3 is CSSSLGRGDTQYF. CDR3 bases: TGTTCCAGCAGCTTAGGGAGGGGAGATACGCAGTATTTT. The V gene is TRBV7-9, the J gene TRBJ2-3, with 7 bases that match TRBD2. Germline V gene lookup returns CDR1 SEHNR and CDR2 FQNEAQ (reference sequence). CDR3 size: 13 residues. The variable domain in full, with the rest retrieved from reference TRBV7-9 and TRBJ2-3, is DTGVSQNPRHKITKRGQNVTFRCDPISEHNRLYWYRQTLGQGPEFLTYFQNEAQLEKSRLLSDRFSAERPKGSFSTLEIQRTEQGDSAMYLCSSSLGRGDTQYFGPGTRLTVL.

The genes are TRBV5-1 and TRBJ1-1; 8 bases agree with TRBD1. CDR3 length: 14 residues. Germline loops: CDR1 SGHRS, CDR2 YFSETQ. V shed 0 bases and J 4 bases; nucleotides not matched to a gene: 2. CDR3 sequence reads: CASSLAGGFTEAFF. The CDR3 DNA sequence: TGCGCCAGCAGCTTGGCAGGGGGCTTCACTGAAGCTTTCTTT.

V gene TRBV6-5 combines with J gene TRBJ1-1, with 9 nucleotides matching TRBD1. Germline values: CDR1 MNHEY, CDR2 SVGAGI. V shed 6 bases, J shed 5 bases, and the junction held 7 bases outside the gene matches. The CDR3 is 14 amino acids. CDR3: CASSHRDRVTEAFF. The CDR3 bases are TGTGCCAGCAGCCACCGGGACAGGGTAACTGAAGCTTTCTTT.

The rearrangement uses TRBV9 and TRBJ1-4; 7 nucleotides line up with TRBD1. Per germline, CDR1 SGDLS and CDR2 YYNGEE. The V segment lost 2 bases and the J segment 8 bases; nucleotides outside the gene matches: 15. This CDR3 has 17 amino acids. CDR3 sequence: CASSVSLAGGGFEKLFF. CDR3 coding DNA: TGTGCCAGCAGCGTTAGTTTGGCAGGGGGTGGCTTCGAAAAACTGTTTTTT. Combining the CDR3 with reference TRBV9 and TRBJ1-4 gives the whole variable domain DSGVTQTPKHLITATGQRVTLRCSPRSGDLSVYWYQQSLDQGLQFLIQYYNGEERAKGNILERFSAQQFPDLHSELNLSSLELGDSALYFCASSVSLAGGGFEKLFFGSGTQLSVL.

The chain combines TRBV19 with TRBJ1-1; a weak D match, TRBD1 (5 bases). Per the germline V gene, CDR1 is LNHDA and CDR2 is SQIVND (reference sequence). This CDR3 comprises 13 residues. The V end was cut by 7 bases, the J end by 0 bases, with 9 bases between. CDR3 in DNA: TGTGCCAGTAAACGACAGCTGAACACTGAAGCTTTCTTT. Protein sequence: CASKRQLNTEAFF.